The rows below give T cell receptor beta chains drawn from one sample of a study of blood T cell repertoires in COVID-19. TCRdb's table, derived via immunoSEQ multiplex PCR, lists solely in-frame clones and lacks some. The sample yields about 220,000 clones, 70% to 90% seen once. The sample consisted of peripheral blood. Every receptor here comes from a woman in her 70s with COVID-19, enrolled during active disease. Both conserved end residues are part of each CDR3. The D gene is left open where the match is weak. Not all rows give a size; the values are once, few, many and, for expanded clones, a class.

clone_size j_call v_call d_call cdr3_aa cdr3_nt
- TRBJ2-1 TRBV9 TRBD1 CASSAIDRASNEQFF TGTGCCAGCAGCGCAATCGACAGGGCCTCCAATGAGCAGTTCTTC
- TRBJ2-2 TRBV7-6 - CASSFKFQAGGELFF TGTGCCAGCAGCTTTAAGTTCCAGGCAGGGGGGGAGCTGTTTTTT
- TRBJ1-2 TRBV14 - CASSPGVDYGYTF TGTGCCAGCAGCCCGGGGGTGGACTATGGCTACACCTTC
many TRBJ1-1 TRBV11-2 - CASRPSGRPNTEAFF TGTGCCAGCAGGCCCTCTGGGAGACCAAACACTGAAGCTTTCTTT
- TRBJ1-2 TRBV6-5 - CASSYSYSSDYGYTF TGTGCCAGCAGTTACTCGTACTCAAGTGACTATGGCTACACCTTC
- TRBJ2-7 TRBV3-1/TRBV3-2 - CASSQYNYEQYF TGTGCCAGCAGCCAGTACAACTACGAGCAGTACTTC
- TRBJ2-7 TRBV18 TRBD1 CASSLGTGYDEQYF TGTGCCAGCTCACTAGGGACAGGGTACGACGAGCAGTACTTC
- TRBJ2-3 TRBV4-2 TRBD2 CASSQDSLAGVDTQYF TGTGCCAGCAGCCAAGATTCACTAGCGGGAGTGGATACGCAGTATTTT
- TRBJ1-1 TRBV6-5 - CASISTKRGTEAFF TGTGCCAGCATCAGCACAAAAAGGGGCACTGAAGCTTTCTTT
- TRBJ2-5 TRBV11-2 TRBD2 CASSLVAGVETQYF TGTGCCAGCAGCTTGGTAGCGGGAGTGGAGACCCAGTACTTC
- TRBJ2-7 TRBV5-1 - CASSLGLVPYEQYF TGCGCCAGCAGCTTGGGACTAGTCCCCTACGAGCAGTACTTC
once TRBJ1-1 TRBV18 - CASSPGLGLSEAFF TGTGCCAGCTCACCCGGACTGGGACTCAGTGAAGCTTTCTTT
- TRBJ1-2 TRBV5-4 TRBD1 CASSAGQGSNYGYTF TGTGCCAGCAGCGCTGGACAGGGGTCTAACTATGGCTACACCTTC
- TRBJ1-1 TRBV27 - CASSLKGGNTEAFF TGTGCCAGCAGTTTAAAAGGAGGGAACACTGAAGCTTTCTTT
- TRBJ1-2 TRBV3-1/TRBV3-2 TRBD1 CASSQEWTGAGGYTF TGTGCCAGCAGCCAAGAATGGACAGGGGCAGGGGGCTACACCTTC
- TRBJ2-1 TRBV6-2/TRBV6-3 TRBD2 CASSFSGSGYNEQFF TGTGCCAGCAGTTTCAGCGGGAGTGGATACAATGAGCAGTTCTTC
- TRBJ2-2 TRBV3-1/TRBV3-2 TRBD1 CASSRDSTNTGELFF TGTGCCAGCAGCCGGGACAGCACGAACACCGGGGAGCTGTTTTTT
once TRBJ2-5 TRBV13 - CASSPGTRKTQYF TGTGCCAGCAGCCCCGGGACAAGAAAGACCCAGTACTTC
- TRBJ2-7 TRBV5-1 TRBD1 CASSLDRGPYEQYF TGCGCCAGCAGCCTTGACAGGGGGCCCTACGAGCAGTACTTC
- TRBJ2-3 TRBV4-2 - CASSQVGGAPDTQYF TGTGCCAGCAGCCAAGTTGGGGGGGCTCCAGATACGCAGTATTTT
- TRBJ2-5 TRBV7-2 TRBD1 CASSLAHSGQGETQYF TGTGCCAGCAGCTTAGCCCACTCGGGACAGGGGGAGACCCAGTACTTC
- TRBJ2-1 TRBV7-2 TRBD2 CASSFLSGGVPNEQFF TGTGCCAGCAGCTTTCTGAGCGGGGGGGTCCCCAATGAGCAGTTCTTC
- TRBJ2-2 TRBV15 TRBD2 CATSRGYSGRKKLTGELFF TGTGCCACCAGCAGAGGTTATAGCGGGAGGAAGAAGTTGACCGGGGAGCTGTTTTTT
- TRBJ1-1 TRBV7-2 - CASTLGGYAEAFF TGTGCCAGCACCCTAGGGGGTTACGCTGAAGCTTTCTTT
- TRBJ2-5 TRBV9 - CASSVAGGGETQYF TGTGCCAGCAGCGTAGCGGGGGGCGGAGAGACCCAGTACTTC
once TRBJ1-2 TRBV7-2 - CASTLASGGLYGYTF TGTGCCAGCACCCTTGCCTCGGGGGGCCTCTATGGCTACACCTTC
- TRBJ2-3 TRBV19 TRBD2 CASSIARDLGGTDTQYF TGTGCCAGTAGTATAGCCCGGGACCTCGGGGGGACAGATACGCAGTATTTT
- TRBJ1-1 TRBV7-9 TRBD1 CASSNLIQGGTEAFF TGTGCCAGCAGCAATCTAATACAGGGGGGTACTGAAGCTTTCTTT
few TRBJ1-2 TRBV5-1 TRBD1 CASSLSGQYYGYTF TGCGCCAGCAGCTTGTCGGGACAGTACTATGGCTACACCTTC
few TRBJ1-2 TRBV6-2/TRBV6-3 - CASSYIQGGDGYTF TGTGCCAGCAGTTACATCCAGGGCGGTGATGGCTACACCTTC
- TRBJ1-6 TRBV2 - CASSEARGPFSPLHF TGTGCCAGCAGTGAAGCGCGGGGGCCCTTTTCACCCCTCCACTTT
- TRBJ2-2 TRBV9 TRBD1 CASSAGTGRTGELFF TGTGCCAGCAGCGCGGGGACAGGACGGACCGGGGAGCTGTTTTTT
- TRBJ1-1 TRBV19 - CASSMRQLREAFF TGTGCCAGTAGTATGCGGCAGCTGCGTGAAGCTTTCTTT
- TRBJ2-7 TRBV5-1 TRBD2 CASSQRGASGGLAYEQYF TGCGCCAGCAGCCAGAGAGGGGCTAGCGGGGGGTTGGCCTACGAGCAGTACTTC
once TRBJ2-3 TRBV11-3 - CASSRLSQWADTQYF TGTGCCAGCAGCCGACTCAGTCAGTGGGCAGATACGCAGTATTTT
- TRBJ2-5 TRBV5-4 TRBD2 CASSATKGGGLQETQYF TGTGCCAGCAGCGCGACAAAGGGCGGGGGTCTACAAGAGACCCAGTACTTC
- TRBJ1-3 TRBV24-1 - CATSDPPSGNTIYF TGTGCCACCAGTGATCCCCCGTCCGGAAACACCATATATTTT
- TRBJ2-1 TRBV7-2 TRBD2 CASSRTSGVGDEQFF TGTGCCAGCAGCAGGACTAGCGGGGTAGGGGATGAGCAGTTCTTC
few TRBJ2-2 TRBV2 TRBD2 CASSGLAGSNTGELFF TGTGCCAGCAGCGGTCTAGCGGGATCGAACACCGGGGAGCTGTTTTTT
- TRBJ2-2 TRBV10-3 TRBD1 CAISRQGGMTGELFF TGTGCCATCTCCAGACAGGGTGGGATGACCGGGGAGCTGTTTTTT
- TRBJ2-2 TRBV5-4 TRBD1 CASSPTRQGAAGELFF TGTGCCAGCAGCCCTACTCGTCAGGGGGCGGCCGGGGAGCTGTTTTTT
- TRBJ1-4 TRBV5-6 - CASSSQGTNEKLFF TGTGCCAGCAGCTCCCAGGGGACTAATGAAAAACTGTTTTTT
- TRBJ2-3 TRBV3-1/TRBV3-2 TRBD2 CASSQVAGAGDTQYF TGTGCCAGCAGCCAAGTGGCGGGAGCGGGGGATACGCAGTATTTT
few TRBJ1-1 TRBV9 TRBD1 CASSVMGQAGEAFF TGTGCCAGCAGCGTAATGGGACAGGCGGGTGAAGCTTTCTTT
- TRBJ2-7 TRBV12-5 TRBD1 CASGLGIGQGDEQYF TGTGCTAGTGGTTTGGGAATAGGACAGGGGGACGAGCAGTACTTC
- TRBJ1-2 TRBV19 TRBD1 CASSTDGTGAYGYTF TGTGCCAGTAGTACCGACGGGACAGGGGCCTATGGCTACACCTTC
- TRBJ2-2 TRBV27 - CASSTDYTSNTGELFF TGTGCCAGCAGTACCGACTATACATCGAACACCGGGGAGCTGTTTTTT
- TRBJ1-5 TRBV7-2 - CASSLGGPGWNQPQHF TGTGCCAGCAGCTTAGGGGGGCCTGGGTGGAATCAGCCCCAGCATTTT
- TRBJ2-7 TRBV25-1 TRBD1 CASSDPGQGGYEQYF TGTGCCAGCAGTGACCCGGGACAGGGCGGCTACGAGCAGTACTTC
- TRBJ2-1 TRBV6-5 - CASTPGQLILF TGTGCCAGCACCCCGGGACAACTTATCCTCTTC
- TRBJ2-5 TRBV7-8 - CASSFRRREETQYF TGTGCCAGCAGCTTTCGGAGGAGGGAAGAGACCCAGTACTTC
- TRBJ1-3 TRBV21-1 - CASSKALGQGLGNTIYF TGTGCCAGCAGCAAAGCGCTAGGACAGGGCTTGGGAAACACCATATATTTT
once TRBJ1-5 TRBV30 - CAWSVGVSNQPQHF TGTGCCTGGAGTGTAGGAGTCAGCAATCAGCCCCAGCATTTT
- TRBJ2-5 TRBV10-3 - CAISGTAAQLETQYF TGTGCCATCAGTGGGACAGCCGCCCAATTGGAGACCCAGTACTTC
- TRBJ1-5 TRBV6-5 - CASSPLGQNQPQHF TGTGCCAGCAGTCCCCTGGGACAAAATCAGCCCCAGCATTTT
- TRBJ2-1 TRBV6-5 TRBD2 CASSSPGLAYNEQFF TGTGCCAGCTCCTCTCCGGGACTAGCGTACAATGAGCAGTTCTTC
- TRBJ1-2 TRBV3-1/TRBV3-2 - CASSQGTALPYGYTF TGTGCCAGCAGCCAAGGGACAGCGCTCCCCTATGGCTACACCTTC
- TRBJ1-1 TRBV4-2 - CASSQKFPATENTEAFF TGTGCCAGCAGCCAAAAATTCCCTGCGACAGAGAACACTGAAGCTTTCTTT
- TRBJ2-7 TRBV21-1 - CASSLPRSLDF TGTGCCAGCAGCTTGCCCCGTAGCTTAGACTTC